The entry below describes one T cell receptor (beta chain). Germline V gives CDR1 MNHEY, CDR2 SVGAGI. The CDR3 extends over 12 amino acids. V lost 6 bases to trimming and J lost 5 bases; unmatched junction nucleotides: 2. These data come from a study of blood T cell repertoires in COVID-19. Assay: immunoSEQ multiplex PCR; the TCRdb copy retains only in-frame clones and omits some. The repertoire holds around 250,000 clones, about 89% seen once, with approximately 9% in the top ten. Sequencing was done on a sample of peripheral blood. The chain has TRBV6-5 and TRBJ1-1; 8 positions agree with TRBD1. This receptor was obtained from a middle-aged man with active or convalescent COVID-19. The CDR3 is CASRRTGTEAFF. The CDR3 DNA sequence: TGTGCCAGCAGGAGGACAGGGACTGAAGCTTTCTTT.